This T cell receptor (beta chain) is drawn from a study of CXCR3-negative and CXCR3-positive naive CD8 T cells. Study-level background: Libraries each contributed about 1.5 +/- 0.3 million TRB reads, for around 130 million in total. Whole-study results and caveats: Similar TRBV-TRBJ usage was seen in naive cells (both CXCR3-negative and CXCR3-positive), but memory cells differed.

Notes on this clonotype: Antigen: not known.

Each TRB cDNA library was prepared by 5' RACE (with UMI labels). One entry per CDR3 protein, without DNA, is what TCRdb gives after re-calling the 5' RACE reads. Its listing shows around 34,000 distinct CDR3 sequences. The CDR3 sequence is 16 residues long. Germline CDR1 MRHNA, CDR2 SNTAGT. This chain uses TRBV6-4 with TRBJ1-1; TCRdb's D gene call, TRBD1, goes unchecked for lack of DNA. The sequencing input was memory CD8+ T cells from blood. The clonotype comes from a human donor in good health. Some clones in this sample may be carry-over from other donors' samples. The CDR3 is CASSDSGDTDLGGAFF.